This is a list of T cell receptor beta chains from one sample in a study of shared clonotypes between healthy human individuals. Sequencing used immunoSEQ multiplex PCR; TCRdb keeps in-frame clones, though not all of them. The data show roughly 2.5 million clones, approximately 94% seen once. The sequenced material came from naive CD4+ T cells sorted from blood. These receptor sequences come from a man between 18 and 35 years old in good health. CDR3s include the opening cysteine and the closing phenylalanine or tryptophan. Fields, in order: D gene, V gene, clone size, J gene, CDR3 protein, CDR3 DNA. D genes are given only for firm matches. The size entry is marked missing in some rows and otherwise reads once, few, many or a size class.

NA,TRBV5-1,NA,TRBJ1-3,CASSPTGSSGNTIYF,TGCGCCAGCAGCCCTACAGGGAGCTCTGGAAACACCATATATTTT
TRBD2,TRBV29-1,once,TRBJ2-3,CSVPPPGLAGGSADTQYF,TGCAGCGTTCCCCCTCCGGGACTAGCGGGGGGGTCCGCAGATACGCAGTATTTT
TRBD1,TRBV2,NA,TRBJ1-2,CASSPTRTGDPSRGYTF,TGTGCCAGCAGCCCCACTAGGACAGGGGACCCCTCTCGGGGCTACACCTTC
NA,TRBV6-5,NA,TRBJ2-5,CASIVGDNSKETQYF,TGTGCCAGCATCGTGGGGGACAACTCGAAAGAGACCCAGTACTTC
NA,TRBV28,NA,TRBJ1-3,CASSLTVNSGNTIYF,TGTGCCAGCAGTTTAACGGTGAACTCTGGAAACACCATATATTTT
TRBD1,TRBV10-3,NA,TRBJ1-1,CAIRGGDRGYTEAFF,TGTGCCATCAGGGGTGGGGACAGGGGGTATACTGAAGCTTTCTTT
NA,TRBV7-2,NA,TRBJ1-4,CASTPEATNEKLFF,TGTGCCAGCACCCCGGAGGCAACTAATGAAAAACTGTTTTTT
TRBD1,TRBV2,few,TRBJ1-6,CASRDPGGQGNSPLHF,TGTGCCAGCCGGGACCCGGGGGGACAGGGTAATTCACCCCTCCACTTT
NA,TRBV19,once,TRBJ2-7,CASKGGRLGEQYF,TGTGCCAGTAAGGGCGGCCGACTTGGCGAGCAGTACTTC
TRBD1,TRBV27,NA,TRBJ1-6,CASSLRTGGKSSYNSPLHF,TGTGCCAGCAGCCTAAGGACAGGGGGAAAAAGCTCCTATAATTCACCCCTCCACTTT
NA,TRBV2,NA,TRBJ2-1,CASSQVVARQFF,TGTGCCAGCAGCCAGGTGGTAGCGCGGCAGTTCTTC
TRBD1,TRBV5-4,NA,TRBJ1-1,CAGEAHDRVAEAFF,TGTGCCGGGGAAGCCCATGACAGGGTAGCTGAAGCTTTCTTT
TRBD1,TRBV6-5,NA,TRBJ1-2,CASSYSGQGAGYTF,TGTGCCAGCAGTTACTCCGGACAGGGGGCTGGCTACACCTTC
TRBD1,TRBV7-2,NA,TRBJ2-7,CASSLGTGGPYEQYF,TGTGCCAGCAGCTTAGGGACAGGGGGCCCCTACGAGCAGTACTTC
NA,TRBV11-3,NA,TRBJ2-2,CASRSQVNTGELFF,TGTGCCAGCAGGTCCCAGGTAAACACCGGGGAGCTGTTTTTT
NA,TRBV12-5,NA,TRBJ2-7,CASGLAYYEQYF,TGTGCTAGTGGTTTGGCCTACTACGAGCAGTACTTC
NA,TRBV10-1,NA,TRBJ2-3,CASSGTGYTQYF,TGCGCCAGCAGTGGCACGGGGTATACGCAGTATTTT
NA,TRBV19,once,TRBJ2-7,CASSSTDTTEPNF,TGTGCCAGTAGTTCAACCGACACGACAGAGCCCAACTTC
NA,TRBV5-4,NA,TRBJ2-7,CASSFGLPGALLSYEQYF,TGTGCCAGCAGCTTCGGGCTACCGGGAGCCCTCCTTTCCTACGAGCAGTACTTC
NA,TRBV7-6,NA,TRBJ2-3,CASSLGQGADTQYF,TGTGCCAGCAGCTTGGGGCAGGGAGCAGATACGCAGTATTTT
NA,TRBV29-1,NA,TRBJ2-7,CSVGIGYEQYF,TGCAGCGTTGGAATCGGGTACGAGCAGTACTTC
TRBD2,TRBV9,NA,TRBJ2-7,CASSLGLAPYEQYF,TGTGCCAGCAGCCTGGGACTAGCACCCTACGAGCAGTACTTC
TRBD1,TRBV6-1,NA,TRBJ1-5,CASSRQGQPQHF,TGTGCCAGCAGTAGACAGGGACAGCCCCAGCATTTT
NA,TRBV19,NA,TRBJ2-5,CATAGRETQYF,TGTGCCACGGCGGGCAGAGAGACCCAGTACTTC
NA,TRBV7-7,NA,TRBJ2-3,CASSLPMWVRDDVEDTQYF,TGTGCTAGCAGTCTGCCCATGTGGGTTCGGGACGACGTGGAAGATACGCAGTATTTT
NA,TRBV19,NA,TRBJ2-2,CASSQPPGVANTGELFF,TGTGCCAGTAGTCAACCCCCGGGGGTAGCGAACACCGGGGAGCTGTTTTTT
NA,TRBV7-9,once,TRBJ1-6,CASSRVGTPSSYNSPLHF,TGTGCCAGCAGCCGAGTTGGCACCCCGAGCTCCTATAATTCACCCCTCCACTTT
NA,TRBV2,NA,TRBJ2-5,CASSGSAEGKTQYF,TGTGCCAGCAGTGGGTCGGCCGAGGGAAAGACCCAGTACTTC
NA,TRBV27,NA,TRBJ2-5,CASSPLGGQETQYF,TGTGCCAGCAGTCCCCTGGGGGGCCAAGAGACCCAGTACTTC
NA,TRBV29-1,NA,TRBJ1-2,CSVVRGTYGYTF,TGCAGCGTTGTACGGGGGACCTATGGCTACACCTTC
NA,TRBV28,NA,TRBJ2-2,CASSFRHITGELFF,TGTGCCAGCAGTTTTCGACATATCACCGGGGAGCTGTTTTTT
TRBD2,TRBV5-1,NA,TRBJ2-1,CASSLEVFSGRYEQFF,TGCGCCAGCAGCTTGGAGGTTTTTAGCGGGAGGTATGAGCAGTTCTTC
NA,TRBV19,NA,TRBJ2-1,CASTSVGRVNEQFF,TGTGCCAGTACCTCAGTAGGCAGGGTCAATGAGCAGTTCTTC
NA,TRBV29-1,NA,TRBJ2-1,CSVRAGSYNEQFF,TGCAGCGTGAGAGCGGGCTCCTACAATGAGCAGTTCTTC
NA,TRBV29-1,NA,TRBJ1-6,CSVARRTDPRESTLHF,TGCAGCGTTGCCCGAAGGACGGACCCCCGGGAGTCGACCCTCCACTTT
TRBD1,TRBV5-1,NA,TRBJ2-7,CASSLRGPHYEQYF,TGCGCCAGCAGCTTGAGGGGGCCACACTACGAGCAGTACTTC
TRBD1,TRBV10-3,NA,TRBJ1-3,CAISGDRGDTIYF,TGTGCCATCAGTGGGGACAGGGGAGACACCATATATTTT
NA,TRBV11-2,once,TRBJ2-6,CASSFKGRGANVLTF,TGTGCCAGCAGCTTTAAGGGGAGAGGGGCCAACGTCCTGACTTTC
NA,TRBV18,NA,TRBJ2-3,CASSATEGSRSADTQYF,TGTGCCAGCTCAGCCACGGAGGGGAGCCGGAGTGCAGATACGCAGTATTTT
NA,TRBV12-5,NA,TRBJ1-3,CASGSRGGLRGNTIYF,TGTGCTAGTGGTTCCCGGGGGGGTCTTCGAGGAAACACCATATATTTT
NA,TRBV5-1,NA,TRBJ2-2,CASSPSLPNTGELFF,TGCGCCAGCAGCCCCTCCCTCCCGAACACCGGGGAGCTGTTTTTT
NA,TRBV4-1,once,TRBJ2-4,CASSQEPGLADIQYF,TGCGCCAGCAGCCAAGAGCCAGGGTTAGCGGACATTCAGTACTTC
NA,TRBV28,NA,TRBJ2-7,CASSLTREQYF,TGTGCCAGCAGCCTAACGAGGGAGCAGTACTTC
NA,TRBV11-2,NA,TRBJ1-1,CASSLADGTEAFF,TGTGCCAGCAGCTTAGCCGACGGGACTGAAGCTTTCTTT
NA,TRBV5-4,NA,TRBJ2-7,CASSLALGAEQYF,TGTGCCAGCAGCTTGGCCCTGGGGGCCGAGCAGTACTTC
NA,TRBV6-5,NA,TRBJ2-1,CASYRVRNEQFF,TGTGCCAGCTACAGGGTACGGAATGAGCAGTTCTTC
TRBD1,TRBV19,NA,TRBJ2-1,CASRGTGSYNEQFF,TGTGCCAGTAGGGGGACAGGGTCCTACAATGAGCAGTTCTTC
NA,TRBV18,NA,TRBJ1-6,CASSPYHGEPESPSPLHF,TGTGCCAGCTCACCATATCACGGGGAACCAGAAAGTCCTTCACCCCTCCACTTT
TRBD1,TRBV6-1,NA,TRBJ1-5,CASNPGQGGQPQHF,TGTGCCAGCAACCCGGGACAGGGAGGGCAGCCCCAGCATTTT
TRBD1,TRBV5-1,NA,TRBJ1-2,CASSRATGAPGYGYTF,TGCGCCAGCAGCAGGGCAACAGGGGCCCCTGGTTATGGCTACACCTTC